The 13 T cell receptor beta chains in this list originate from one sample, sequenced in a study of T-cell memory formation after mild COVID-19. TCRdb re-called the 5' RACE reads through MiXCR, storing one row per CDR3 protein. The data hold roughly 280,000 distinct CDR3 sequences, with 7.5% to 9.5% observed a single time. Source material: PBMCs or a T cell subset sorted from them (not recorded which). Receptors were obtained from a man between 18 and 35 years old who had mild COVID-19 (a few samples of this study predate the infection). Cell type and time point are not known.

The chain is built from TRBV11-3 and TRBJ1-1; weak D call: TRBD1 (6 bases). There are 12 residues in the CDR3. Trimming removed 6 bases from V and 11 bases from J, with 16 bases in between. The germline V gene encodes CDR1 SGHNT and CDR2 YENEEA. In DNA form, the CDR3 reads TGTGCCAGCAGTCGGGACATTAGGCGGGCTTTCTTT. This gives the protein CASSRDIRRAFF.

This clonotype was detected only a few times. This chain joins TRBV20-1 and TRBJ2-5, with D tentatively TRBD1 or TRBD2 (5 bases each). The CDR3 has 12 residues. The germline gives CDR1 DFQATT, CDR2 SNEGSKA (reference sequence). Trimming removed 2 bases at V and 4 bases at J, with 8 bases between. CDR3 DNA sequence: TGCAGTGCTAGACAGGGACGAGAGACCCAGTACTTC. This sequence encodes CSARQGRETQYF.

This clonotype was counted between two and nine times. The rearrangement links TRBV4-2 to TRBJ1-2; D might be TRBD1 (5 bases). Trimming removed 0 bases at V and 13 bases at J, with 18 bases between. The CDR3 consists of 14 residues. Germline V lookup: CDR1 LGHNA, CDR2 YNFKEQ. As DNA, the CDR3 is TGTGCCAGCAGCCAAGACAGGATAGGCTTTAGGGGCACCTTC. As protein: CASSQDRIGFRGTF.

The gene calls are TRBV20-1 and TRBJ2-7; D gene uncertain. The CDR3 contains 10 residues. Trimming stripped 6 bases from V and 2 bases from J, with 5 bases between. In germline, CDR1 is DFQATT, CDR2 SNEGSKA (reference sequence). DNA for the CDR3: TGCAGTGCGAGTCCCTACGAGCAGTACTTC. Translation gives CSASPYEQYF.

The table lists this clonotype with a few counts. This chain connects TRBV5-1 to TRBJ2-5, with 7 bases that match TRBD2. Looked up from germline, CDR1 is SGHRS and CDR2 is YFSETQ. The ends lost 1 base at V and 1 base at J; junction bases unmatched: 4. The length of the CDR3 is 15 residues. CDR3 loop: CASSLRPSGQETQYF. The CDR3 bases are TGCGCCAGCAGCTTGAGACCTAGCGGCCAAGAGACCCAGTACTTC.

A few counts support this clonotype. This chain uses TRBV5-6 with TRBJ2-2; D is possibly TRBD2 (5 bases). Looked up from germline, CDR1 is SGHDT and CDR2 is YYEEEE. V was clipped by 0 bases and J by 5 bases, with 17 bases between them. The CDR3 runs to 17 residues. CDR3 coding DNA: TGTGCCAGCAGCTTGGACCTGGAGGACCGCCGGACCGGGGAGCTGTTTTTT. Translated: CASSLDLEDRRTGELFF.

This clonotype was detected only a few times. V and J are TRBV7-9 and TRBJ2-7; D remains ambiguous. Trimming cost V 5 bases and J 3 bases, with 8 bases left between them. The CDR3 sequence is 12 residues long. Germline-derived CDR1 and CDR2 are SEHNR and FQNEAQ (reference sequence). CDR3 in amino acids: CASSQAGYEQYV. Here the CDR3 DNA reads TGTGCCAGCAGCCAGGCCGGCTACGAGCAGTACGTC.

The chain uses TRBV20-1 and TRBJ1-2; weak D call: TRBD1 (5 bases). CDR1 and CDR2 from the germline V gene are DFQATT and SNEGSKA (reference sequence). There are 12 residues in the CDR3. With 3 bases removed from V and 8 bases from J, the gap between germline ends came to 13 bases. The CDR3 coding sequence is TGCAGTGCTAGGTCGTGGGGGAAGGGCTACACCTTC. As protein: CSARSWGKGYTF.

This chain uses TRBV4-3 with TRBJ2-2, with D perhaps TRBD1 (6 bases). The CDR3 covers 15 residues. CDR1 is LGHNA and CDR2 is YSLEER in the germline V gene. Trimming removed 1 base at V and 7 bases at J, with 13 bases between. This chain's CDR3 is CASSQVQGWGGELFF. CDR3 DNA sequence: TGCGCCAGCAGCCAAGTCCAGGGGTGGGGCGGGGAGCTGTTTTTT.

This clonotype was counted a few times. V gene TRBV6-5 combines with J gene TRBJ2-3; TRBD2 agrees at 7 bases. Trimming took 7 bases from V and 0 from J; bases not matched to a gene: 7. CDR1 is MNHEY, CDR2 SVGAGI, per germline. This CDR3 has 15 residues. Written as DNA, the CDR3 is TGTGCCAGCAATAGAGCGGGGCCTAGCACAGATACGCAGTATTTT. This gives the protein CASNRAGPSTDTQYF.

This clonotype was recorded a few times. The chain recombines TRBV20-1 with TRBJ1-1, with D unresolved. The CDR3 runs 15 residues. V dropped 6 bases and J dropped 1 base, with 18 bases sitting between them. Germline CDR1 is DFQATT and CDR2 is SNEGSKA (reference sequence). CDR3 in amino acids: CSATDPAAGNTEAFF. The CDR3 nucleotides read TGCAGTGCCACCGACCCTGCCGCGGGGAACACTGAAGCTTTCTTT.

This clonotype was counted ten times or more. The CDR3: CASSLSGPSSYNEQFF. CDR3 sequence (DNA): TGTGCCAGCAGTTTATCCGGACCAAGCTCCTACAATGAGCAGTTCTTC. The chain joins TRBV28 to TRBJ2-1; D ambiguous. The CDR3 is made up of 16 amino acids. The V gene's germline CDR1 is MDHEN and CDR2 SYDVKM. Between the trimmed V and J ends, which lost 1 base and 0 bases, there was a span of 10 bases.

CDR3 sequence: CASREQGTEAFF. The CDR3 nucleotides are TGTGCCAGCAGGGAACAGGGGACCGAAGCTTTCTTT. This chain links TRBV6-2 or TRBV6-3 with TRBJ1-1; TRBD1 matches at 7 bases. CDR1 is MNHEY, CDR2 SVGEGT, per germline. The CDR3 is 12 residues long. Trimming took 6 bases from V and 8 from J; bases not matched to a gene: 6.